This TCR beta chain was profiled in a study of OX40 agonist ivuxolimab in advanced cancers. In its sample, this clone was seen once. Assay used: immunoSEQ multiplex PCR; TCRdb lists only in-frame clones, some missing. Of 9,500 to 13,000 clones listed, 65% to 75% are singletons. The CDR3 covers 18 residues. The junction had 13 bases not matched to a gene; V was cut back by 2 bases and J by 2 bases. Germline assignment: CDR1 LGHNA and CDR2 YNFKEQ. The chain employs TRBV4-2 and TRBJ2-3; 7 nucleotides align to TRBD1. This receptor was identified in an adult with an advanced solid tumor such as melanoma, head and neck, liver or kidney cancer. The specimen was CD4+ or CD8+ T cells sorted from blood, collected in a trial of the OX40 agonist ivuxolimab. The CDR3 nucleotides read TGTGCCAGCAGCCAAATCCCAGCGTCGACAGGGACCACAGATACGCAGTATTTT. Its translation is CASSQIPASTGTTDTQYF.